A selection of T cell receptor beta chains follows, all from one sample in a study of identical twins. TCRdb recomputed calls from the 5' RACE reads with MiXCR, one row per CDR3 protein. The repertoire has about 700,000 distinct CDR3 sequences, around 8.3% of them found once; the top ten carry 0.85% to 1%. The data also belong to a second study, concerning yellow fever vaccine responses in identical twins.

Material: PBMCs. Receptor source: a young woman in good health. The CDR3 runs from the conserved cysteine through the conserved F or W. Fields, in order: clone size, V gene, D gene, J gene, CDR3 protein, CDR3 DNA. D genes are given only for firm matches. Not all rows give a size; the values are once, few, many and, for expanded clones, a class.

>few|TRBV7-6|NA|TRBJ2-7
CASSPKGYEGKSSYEQYF
TGTGCCAGCAGCCCAAAAGGGTATGAGGGGAAAAGCTCCTACGAGCAGTACTTC
>NA|TRBV14|TRBD2|TRBJ2-7
CASRAGLVGEQYF
TGTGCCAGCAGAGCGGGACTAGTAGGCGAGCAGTACTTC
>few|TRBV6-1|NA|TRBJ2-5
CASSPRRHQETQYF
TGTGCCAGCAGTCCGCGACGGCACCAAGAGACCCAGTACTTC
>few|TRBV27|TRBD2|TRBJ2-2
CASSSGLAGPINTGELFF
TGTGCCAGCAGTTCAGGGCTAGCGGGACCTATTAACACCGGGGAGCTGTTTTTT
>many|TRBV12-3/TRBV12-4|TRBD2|TRBJ2-3
CASSYPPGLAGKGGTDTQYF
TGTGCCAGCAGTTACCCCCCCGGTCTAGCGGGCAAAGGAGGCACAGATACGCAGTATTTT
>few|TRBV7-9|NA|TRBJ2-3
CASSVIEEDTQYF
TGTGCCAGCAGCGTGATAGAGGAGGATACGCAGTATTTT
>many|TRBV20-1|TRBD2|TRBJ2-1
CSASGGLAGYNEQFF
TGCAGTGCTAGCGGGGGACTAGCGGGATACAATGAGCAGTTCTTC
>few|TRBV11-1|TRBD2|TRBJ2-3
CASSLTTRTSGVEDTQYF
TGTGCCAGCAGCTTAACCACGCGCACTAGCGGGGTTGAAGATACGCAGTATTTT
>few|TRBV5-1|TRBD1|TRBJ2-6
CASSLTRVTGDSGANVLTF
TGCGCCAGCAGCTTAACCCGTGTTACAGGGGACTCTGGGGCCAACGTCCTGACTTTC
>few|TRBV5-1|NA|TRBJ2-5
CASSFTGLGETQYF
TGCGCCAGCAGCTTCACGGGGCTCGGGGAGACCCAGTACTTC
>few|TRBV19|NA|TRBJ1-2
CASSIVGGYTF
TGTGCCAGTAGTATAGTCGGCGGCTACACCTTC
>few|TRBV5-5|TRBD1|TRBJ1-6
CASTGQGLDNSPLHF
TGTGCCAGCACCGGACAGGGGTTAGATAATTCACCCCTCCACTTT
>many|TRBV5-1|TRBD1|TRBJ2-7
CASGGTGGIYEQYF
TGCGCCAGCGGCGGGACAGGGGGTATCTACGAGCAGTACTTC
>NA|TRBV13|TRBD2|TRBJ2-2
CASCLNGRTSGRDTGELFF
TGTGCCAGCTGTTTAAATGGGAGGACTAGCGGGAGGGACACCGGGGAGCTGTTTTTT
>NA|TRBV27|TRBD2|TRBJ2-3
CASMPGLAVGETDTQYF
TGTGCCAGCATGCCGGGACTAGCGGTAGGGGAGACAGATACGCAGTATTTT
>many|TRBV24-1|NA|TRBJ2-3
CATSDRAGSPTDTQYF
TGTGCCACCAGTGATCGGGCTGGGAGTCCTACAGATACGCAGTATTTT
>many|TRBV10-3|NA|TRBJ2-7
CAISEGYEQYF
TGTGCCATCAGTGAGGGGTACGAGCAGTACTTC
>few|TRBV6-6|NA|TRBJ2-5
CASKRQETQYF
TGTGCCAGCAAGCGGCAAGAGACCCAGTACTTC
>NA|TRBV20-1|TRBD1|TRBJ1-5
CSARNRDRGTLSNQPQHF
TGCAGTGCTAGGAACCGGGACAGGGGAACCCTTAGCAATCAGCCCCAGCATTTT
>many|TRBV5-1|NA|TRBJ2-5
CASSLNFSPKTQYF
TGCGCCAGCAGCTTGAATTTCAGCCCGAAGACCCAGTACTTC
>many|TRBV20-1|NA|TRBJ2-7
CSASGGPYEQYF
TGCAGTGCTTCCGGGGGCCCCTACGAGCAGTACTTC
>NA|TRBV6-2/TRBV6-3|NA|TRBJ2-2
CASSYLPMAGSTGELFF
TGTGCCAGCAGTTACTTGCCCATGGCGGGGAGCACCGGGGAGTTGTTTTTT
>NA|TRBV12-3/TRBV12-4|TRBD2|TRBJ2-1
CASSHPRAAGDEQFF
TGTGCCAGCAGTCACCCCCGCGCTGCGGGAGATGAGCAGTTCTTC
>NA|TRBV6-2/TRBV6-3|NA|TRBJ2-2
CASKIVSVNTGELFF
TGTGCCAGCAAAATCGTCTCAGTTAACACCGGGGAGCTGTTTTTT
>few|TRBV10-3|NA|TRBJ2-7
CATTTLLSYEQYF
TGTGCCACCACGACACTCCTCTCCTACGAGCAGTACTTC
>NA|TRBV29-1|NA|TRBJ1-2
CSVDIGPGGYTF
TGCAGCGTTGATATAGGGCCGGGAGGCTACACCTTC
>few|TRBV12-3/TRBV12-4|NA|TRBJ2-6
CASSSGTDGANVLTF
TGTGCCAGCAGTTCGGGGACTGATGGGGCCAACGTCCTGACTTTC
>NA|TRBV6-4|NA|TRBJ2-1
CASSDSRDSSNEQFF
TGTGCCAGCAGTGACTCAAGGGACTCTTCCAATGAGCAGTTCTTC
>few|TRBV9|NA|TRBJ1-6
CASSVEGRGDSPLHF
TGTGCCAGCAGCGTAGAGGGGAGAGGAGATTCACCCCTCCACTTT
>few|TRBV4-2|NA|TRBJ2-7
CASRPRPSSYEQYF
TGTGCCAGCAGACCTCGCCCGTCCTCCTACGAGCAGTACTTC
>many|TRBV20-1|NA|TRBJ2-7
CSARDLLAPSYEQYF
TGCAGTGCTAGAGATCTTCTGGCTCCGTCCTACGAGCAGTACTTC
>few|TRBV7-9|NA|TRBJ1-2
CALGEYGYTF
TGTGCCCTTGGGGAGTATGGCTACACCTTC
>NA|TRBV6-2/TRBV6-3|TRBD1|TRBJ1-1
CASSYSKADRGTPGAEAFF
TGTGCCAGCAGTTACTCGAAGGCGGACAGGGGGACACCCGGGGCTGAAGCTTTCTTT
>few|TRBV7-8|TRBD1|TRBJ2-1
CASSLPGQGLTNEQFF
TGTGCCAGCAGCCTACCGGGACAGGGGTTAACTAATGAGCAGTTCTTC